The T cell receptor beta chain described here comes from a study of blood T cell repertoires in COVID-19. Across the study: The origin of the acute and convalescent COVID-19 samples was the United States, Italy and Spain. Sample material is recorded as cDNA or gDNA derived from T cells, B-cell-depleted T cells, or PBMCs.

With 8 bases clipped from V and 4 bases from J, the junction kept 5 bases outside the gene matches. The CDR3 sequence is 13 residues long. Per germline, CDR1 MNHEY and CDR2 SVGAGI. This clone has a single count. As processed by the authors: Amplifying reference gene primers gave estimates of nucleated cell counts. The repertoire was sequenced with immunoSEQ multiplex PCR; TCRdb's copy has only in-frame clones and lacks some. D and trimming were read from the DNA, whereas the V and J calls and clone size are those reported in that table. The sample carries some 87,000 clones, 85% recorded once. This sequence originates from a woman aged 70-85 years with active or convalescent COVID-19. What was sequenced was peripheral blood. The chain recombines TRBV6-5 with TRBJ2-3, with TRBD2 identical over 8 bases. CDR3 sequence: CASCRGGSDTQYF. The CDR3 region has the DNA TGTGCCAGCTGTCGGGGGGGGTCAGATACGCAGTATTTT.